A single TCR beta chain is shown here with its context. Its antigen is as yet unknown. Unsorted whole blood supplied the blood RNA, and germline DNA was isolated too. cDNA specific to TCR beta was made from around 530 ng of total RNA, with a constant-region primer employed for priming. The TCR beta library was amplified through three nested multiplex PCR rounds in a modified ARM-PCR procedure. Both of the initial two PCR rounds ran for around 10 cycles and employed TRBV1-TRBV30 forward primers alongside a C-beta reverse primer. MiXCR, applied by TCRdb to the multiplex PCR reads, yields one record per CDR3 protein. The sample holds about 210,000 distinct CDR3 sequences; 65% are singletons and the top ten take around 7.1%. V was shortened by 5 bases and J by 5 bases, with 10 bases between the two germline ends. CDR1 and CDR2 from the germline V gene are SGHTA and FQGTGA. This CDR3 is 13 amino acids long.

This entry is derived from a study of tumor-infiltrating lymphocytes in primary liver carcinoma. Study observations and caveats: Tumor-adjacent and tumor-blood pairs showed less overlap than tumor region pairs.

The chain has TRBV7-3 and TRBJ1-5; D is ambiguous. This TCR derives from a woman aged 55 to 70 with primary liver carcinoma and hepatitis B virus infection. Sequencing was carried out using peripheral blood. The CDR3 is CASSRDPDQPQHF. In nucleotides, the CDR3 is TGTGCCAGCAGCCGGGATCCGGATCAGCCCCAGCATTTT.